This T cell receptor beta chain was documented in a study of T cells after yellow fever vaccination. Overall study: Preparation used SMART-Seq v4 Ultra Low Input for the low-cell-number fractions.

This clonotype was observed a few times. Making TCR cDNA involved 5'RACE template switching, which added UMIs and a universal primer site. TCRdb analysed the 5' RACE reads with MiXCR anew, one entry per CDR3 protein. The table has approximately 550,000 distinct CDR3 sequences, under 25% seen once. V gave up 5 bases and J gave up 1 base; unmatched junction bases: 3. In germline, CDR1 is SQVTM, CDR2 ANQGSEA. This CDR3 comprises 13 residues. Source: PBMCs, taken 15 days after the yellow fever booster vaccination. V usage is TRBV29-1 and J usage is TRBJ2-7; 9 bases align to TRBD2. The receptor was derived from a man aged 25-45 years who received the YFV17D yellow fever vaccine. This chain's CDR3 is CSVLAGPSYEQYF. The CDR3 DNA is TGCAGCGTTCTAGCGGGGCCTTCCTACGAGCAGTACTTC.